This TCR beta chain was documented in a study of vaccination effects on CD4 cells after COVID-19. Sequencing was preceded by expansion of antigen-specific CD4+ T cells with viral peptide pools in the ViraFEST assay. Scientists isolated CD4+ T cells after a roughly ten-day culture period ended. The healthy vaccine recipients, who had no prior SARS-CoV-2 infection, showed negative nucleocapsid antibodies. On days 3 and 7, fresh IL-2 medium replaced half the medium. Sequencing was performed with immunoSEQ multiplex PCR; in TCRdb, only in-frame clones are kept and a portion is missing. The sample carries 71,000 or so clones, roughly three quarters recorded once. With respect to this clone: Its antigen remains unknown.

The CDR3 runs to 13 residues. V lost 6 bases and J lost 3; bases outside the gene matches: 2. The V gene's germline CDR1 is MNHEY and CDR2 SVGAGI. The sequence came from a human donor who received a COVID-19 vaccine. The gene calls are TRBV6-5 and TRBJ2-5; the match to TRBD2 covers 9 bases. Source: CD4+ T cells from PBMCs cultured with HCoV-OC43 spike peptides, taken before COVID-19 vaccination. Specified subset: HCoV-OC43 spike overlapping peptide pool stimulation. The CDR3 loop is CASRRGGEETQYF. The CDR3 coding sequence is TGTGCCAGCAGGCGGGGGGGGGAAGAGACCCAGTACTTC.